A selection of T cell receptor beta chains follows, all from one sample in a study of blood T cell repertoires in COVID-19. The assay was immunoSEQ multiplex PCR, and TCRdb's table has in-frame clones only and misses some. The table lists some 230,000 clones, 84% of them singletons. Sequenced input: peripheral blood. The receptors derive from a woman aged 55-70 years who had recovered from COVID-19. Each CDR3 is given with its conserved first and last residue. A D gene is named only where the DNA matches it firmly. The listing skips clone size in some rows; elsewhere it reads once, few, many or a size class.

abundance	v_gene	d_gene	j_gene	CDR3nt	CDR3aa
NA	TRBV29-1	TRBD1	TRBJ2-1	TGCAGCGCCCTGTTATCAGGGGGCTCGTACAATGAGCAGTTCTTC	CSALLSGGSYNEQFF
few	TRBV10-3	NA	TRBJ1-5	TGTGCCATCAGTGATTTTGGAGGGGAGAGCGGGCAGCCCCAGCATTTT	CAISDFGGESGQPQHF
NA	TRBV18	NA	TRBJ1-2	TGTGCCAGCTCGCCGGGACAATTTAACTATGGCTACACCTTC	CASSPGQFNYGYTF
NA	TRBV3-1/TRBV3-2	NA	TRBJ2-2	TGTGCCAGCAGCCAGGGACTGGGGGAGCTGTTTTTT	CASSQGLGELFF
NA	TRBV6-1	NA	TRBJ1-2	TGTGCCAGCAGTGAAGCAGGGGGGGCTGGCTATGGCTACACCTTC	CASSEAGGAGYGYTF
NA	TRBV4-3	TRBD2	TRBJ2-1	TGCGCCAGCAGCCATCAACAAGAGGGACTAGCGTTCTACAATGAGCAGTTCTTC	CASSHQQEGLAFYNEQFF
NA	TRBV7-3	NA	TRBJ1-1	TGTGCCAGCAGCTTAAATTCAGGGCAGAACACTGAAGCTTTCTTT	CASSLNSGQNTEAFF
NA	TRBV20-1	NA	TRBJ1-1	TGCAGTGCCCGGACAGTTTCTGAAGCTTTCTTT	CSARTVSEAFF
NA	TRBV6-4	NA	TRBJ2-1	TGTGCCAGCAGCGTCCCGACACGCAATGAGCAGTTCTTC	CASSVPTRNEQFF
NA	TRBV9	TRBD2	TRBJ2-1	TGTGCCAGCAGCCCAGCGGGGGGGCGCAATGAGCAGTTCTTC	CASSPAGGRNEQFF
NA	TRBV29-1	NA	TRBJ1-1	TGCAGCGTTGAGGCACTGCGGATGAACACTGAAGCTTTCTTT	CSVEALRMNTEAFF
NA	TRBV29-1	TRBD1	TRBJ2-7	TGCAGCGGGCAGGGGGCCACCTACGAGCAGTACTTC	CSGQGATYEQYF
NA	TRBV19	NA	TRBJ2-1	TGTGCCAGTAGTATAGGAGGACAAGATGAGCAGTTCTTC	CASSIGGQDEQFF
NA	TRBV21-1	NA	TRBJ2-7	TGTGCCAGCAGCTCAAAGAGAGGAACAGGGGAATCCTACGAGCAGTACTTC	CASSSKRGTGESYEQYF
once	TRBV28	NA	TRBJ1-1	TGTGCCAGCAGTACCCCGAGGGTCACCTTGAACACTGAAGCTTTCTTT	CASSTPRVTLNTEAFF
NA	TRBV6-1	NA	TRBJ1-2	TGTGCCAGCAGTGAGTTAGCGTCCGTCTATGGCTACACCTTC	CASSELASVYGYTF
NA	TRBV10-3	NA	TRBJ1-2	TGTGCCATCAGTGAGTCGGAGGGTTCCTATGGCTACACCTTC	CAISESEGSYGYTF
NA	TRBV18	TRBD1	TRBJ2-1	TGTGCCAGCTCACCTTTAGAGGGACAGGGGGGAAACAATGAGCAGTTCTTC	CASSPLEGQGGNNEQFF
NA	TRBV7-3	TRBD2	TRBJ2-1	TGTGCCAGCAGCTTCAACCCTCTAGCGGGGGGGCTCAGTGAGCAGTTCTTC	CASSFNPLAGGLSEQFF
NA	TRBV5-5	TRBD2	TRBJ2-3	TGTGCCAGCAGCTTGGACGGGGGGGCCTTTTCGCAGTATTTT	CASSLDGGAFSQYF
NA	TRBV12-5	NA	TRBJ1-2	TGTGCTAGTGGTTTCGACAGGAACTATGGCTACACCTTC	CASGFDRNYGYTF
NA	TRBV6-5	TRBD1	TRBJ1-1	TGTGCCAGCAGGGGGACAGGGCAGGAAACTGAAGCTTTCTTT	CASRGTGQETEAFF